These 24 T cell receptor beta chains were sequenced from one sample in a study of blood T cell repertoires in COVID-19. Generated by immunoSEQ multiplex PCR, the TCRdb table keeps only in-frame clones and is missing some. The table records fewer than 250,000 clones, about 84% of them present only once. What was sequenced was PBMCs or T cells enriched from blood (not recorded which). These receptors all stem from a woman in her thirties or forties with acute COVID-19.

This chain connects TRBV27 to TRBJ1-2; weak D call: TRBD1 (5 bases). V was pared by 6 bases and J by 4 bases, with 15 bases between. Per the germline V gene, CDR1 is MNHEY and CDR2 is SMNVEV (reference sequence). This CDR3 is 14 amino acids long. This chain's CDR3 is CASRASGDLYGYTF. CDR3 in DNA: TGTGCCAGCAGAGCTTCGGGGGACCTCTATGGCTACACCTTC.

V and J are TRBV19 and TRBJ1-6, with D hard to call. Trimming shortened V by 6 bases and J by 8 bases, and 8 bases separated the two germline ends. The CDR3 spans 12 residues. Germline-derived CDR1 and CDR2 are LNHDA and SQIVND (reference sequence). The CDR3 is CASRTEDSPLHF. CDR3 coding DNA: TGTGCCAGTAGGACCGAGGATTCACCCCTCCACTTT.

The rearrangement links TRBV19 to TRBJ2-2; TRBD1 matches 12 bases. Germline values: CDR1 LNHDA, CDR2 SQIVND (reference sequence). V shed 4 bases, J shed 7 bases, and the junction held 4 bases outside the gene matches. The CDR3 loop spans 15 amino acids. The CDR3 reads CASSRGQGASGELFF. The CDR3 DNA sequence: TGTGCCAGTAGTAGGGGACAGGGGGCAAGCGGGGAGCTGTTTTTT. The full variable domain, with the rest looked up from reference TRBV19 and TRBJ2-2, is DGGITQSPKYLFRKEGQNVTLSCEQNLNHDAMYWYRQDPGQGLRLIYYSQIVNDFQKGDIAEGYSVSREKKESFPLTVTSAQKNPTAFYLCASSRGQGASGELFFGEGSRLTVL.

V gene TRBV18 combines with J gene TRBJ1-2; maybe TRBD1 (5 bases). The CDR3 has 15 residues. The ends were cut back, 3 bases at V and 4 bases at J, with 15 bases in the middle. The germline V gene encodes CDR1 KGHSH and CDR2 LQKENI. CDR3 in amino acids: CASSPTGTEGYGYTF. The DNA of the CDR3 is TGTGCCAGCTCACCTACCGGGACGGAGGGCTATGGCTACACCTTC.

The CDR3 region has the DNA TGTGCCAGCAGCTCGGGACAGGGAGGTTTAAATGAGCAGTTCTTC. Protein sequence: CASSSGQGGLNEQFF. The chain joins TRBV14 to TRBJ2-1; 9 bases are shared with TRBD1. The CDR3 has 15 residues. J gave up 7 bases and V 5 bases, and 9 bases lay outside the gene matches. Per the germline V gene, CDR1 is SGHDN and CDR2 is FVKESK.

The chain recombines TRBV4-3 with TRBJ1-3; a weak D match, TRBD1 (5 bases). Germline-derived CDR1 and CDR2 are LGHNA and YSLEER. V was pared by 2 bases and J by 5 bases, with 13 bases between. The CDR3 consists of 15 residues. CDR3 bases: TGCGCCAGCAGCCAACACCAAGACAGACGAAACACCATATATTTT. Translating gives CASSQHQDRRNTIYF.

The chain has TRBV4-1 and TRBJ1-3; 8 bases line up with TRBD1. V was clipped by 0 bases and J by 2 bases; unmatched bases: 3. The V gene's germline CDR1 is MGHRA and CDR2 YSYEKL. The CDR3 has 16 amino acids. This CDR3 is CASSQDRGQAGNTIYF. The CDR3 DNA reads as TGCGCCAGCAGCCAAGATAGGGGACAGGCTGGAAACACCATATATTTT.

Concerning this clone: In the same sample, other DNA sequences code for this CDR3. The chain employs TRBV9 and TRBJ1-1, with 8 nucleotides matching TRBD1. Germline V gene data show CDR1 as SGDLS and CDR2 as YYNGEE. The V segment lost 3 bases and the J segment 5 bases; nucleotides outside the gene matches: 3. CDR3 length equals 13 residues. Here the CDR3 reads CASSARGLTEAFF. The CDR3 nucleotides are TGTGCCAGCAGCGCCAGGGGGCTAACTGAAGCTTTCTTT.

V gene TRBV28 combines with J gene TRBJ1-1; D uncertain. This CDR3 comprises 12 residues. Germline lookup yields CDR1 MDHEN and CDR2 SYDVKM. Trimming pared 1 base from V and 6 bases from J, leaving 6 bases between. The CDR3 region is CASSLSLSEAFF. The CDR3 DNA sequence: TGTGCCAGCAGTTTATCTTTGTCTGAAGCTTTCTTT.

The chain couples TRBV29-1 to TRBJ1-2, with unresolved D. Germline V gene data show CDR1 as SQVTM and CDR2 as ANQGSEA. This CDR3 is built from 12 residues. V lost 3 bases to trimming and J lost 4 bases, with 9 bases between them. CDR3 sequence (DNA): TGCAGCGTTGATGGGCAGCCCTATGGCTACACCTTC. The encoded protein is CSVDGQPYGYTF.

This chain joins TRBV10-3 and TRBJ1-3, with D uncertain. Germline V gives CDR1 ENHRY, CDR2 SYGVKD. The ends were cut back, 0 bases at V and 0 bases at J, with 6 bases in the middle. The CDR3 contains 15 residues. DNA of the CDR3: TGTGCCATCAGTGAGTCAGCGAGCTCTGGAAACACCATATATTTT. It encodes CAISESASSGNTIYF.

This sequence joins TRBV12-3 or TRBV12-4 and TRBJ1-5; no reliable D call. V was pared by 6 bases and J by 14 bases, with 11 bases between. The CDR3 spans 10 residues. CDR3 residues: CASSPRLEHF. CDR3 nucleotide sequence: TGTGCCAGCAGCCCCCGACTCGAGCATTTT.

V and J are TRBV19 and TRBJ1-4; TRBD1 might be the D (5 bases). The CDR3 sequence is 15 residues long. CDR1 is LNHDA and CDR2 is SQIVND in the germline V gene (reference sequence). V lost 0 bases to trimming and J lost 6 bases, with 11 bases between them. The CDR3 loop is CASSIEVTAYEKLFF. The DNA for the CDR3 is TGTGCCAGTAGTATAGAGGTGACAGCTTATGAAAAACTGTTTTTT.

This clone was seen more than once but under ten times. V is TRBV5-1 and J is TRBJ1-5, with 11 bases aligning to TRBD1. The CDR3 has 16 residues. Per germline, CDR1 SGHRS and CDR2 YFSETQ. Trimming took 2 bases from V and 4 from J; bases not matched to a gene: 5. The CDR3: CASSFGTGGRNQPQHF. CDR3 DNA: TGCGCCAGCAGCTTTGGGACAGGGGGTAGGAATCAGCCCCAGCATTTT.

V and J are TRBV9 and TRBJ1-3; D uncertain. Trimming pared 2 bases from V and 6 bases from J, leaving 15 bases between. The V gene's germline CDR1 is SGDLS and CDR2 YYNGEE. The CDR3 length is 15 residues. The CDR3 reads CASSVSGVALNTIYF. DNA of the CDR3: TGTGCCAGCAGCGTCTCCGGGGTAGCGTTAAACACCATATATTTT.

This clone was observed a handful of times. CDR3 coding DNA: TGTGCCAGCAGCCGTGGCAGGTCCTACGAGCAGTACTTC. It is translated as CASSRGRSYEQYF. This rearrangement joins TRBV11-3 to TRBJ2-7; D gene ambiguous. CDR3 length: 13 residues. V gave up 5 bases and J gave up 1 base, with 9 bases separating them. Germline loops: CDR1 SGHNT, CDR2 YENEEA.

The chain is built from TRBV19 and TRBJ1-1; D remains ambiguous. Per the germline V gene, CDR1 is LNHDA and CDR2 is SQIVND (reference sequence). V lost 6 bases to trimming and J lost 2 bases, with 16 bases between them. This CDR3 region has 15 residues. The CDR3 DNA reads as TGTGCCAGTAGATCGACGAAAATACTAAACACTGAAGCTTTCTTT. Its protein is CASRSTKILNTEAFF.

The DNA of the CDR3 is TGTGCCGTCTCGGACAGGGGGACTGAAGCTTTCTTT. Protein: CAVSDRGTEAFF. The chain joins TRBV10-3 to TRBJ1-1; 10 nucleotides line up with TRBD1. CDR3 length: 12 amino acids. Trimming at V came to 11 bases and at J to 5 bases, leaving 5 bases not matched to a gene. Germline V gene sequence: CDR1 ENHRY, CDR2 SYGVKD.

V is TRBV24-1 and J is TRBJ1-2; D not resolved. The germline V and J ends were trimmed by 2 bases and 8 bases, with 14 bases remaining between them. This CDR3 contains 14 residues. From germline, CDR1 is KGHDR and CDR2 SFDVKD. The CDR3: CATSDSRISWGYTF. CDR3 coding DNA: TGTGCCACCAGTGATTCTAGGATTTCGTGGGGCTACACCTTC.

The chain carries TRBV19 and TRBJ1-3, with D unclear. The germline V gene encodes CDR1 LNHDA and CDR2 SQIVND (reference sequence). The CDR3 runs to 13 residues. The V gene lost 9 bases and the J gene lost 0 bases, with 9 bases spanning the gap. The CDR3 sequence: CASSVPSGNTIYF. The DNA for the CDR3 is TGTGCCAGCAGCGTCCCCTCTGGAAACACCATATATTTT.

The chain couples TRBV19 to TRBJ1-2; D possibly corresponds to TRBD1 (5 bases). The V gene lost 3 bases and the J gene lost 4 bases, with 9 bases spanning the gap. CDR1 is LNHDA and CDR2 is SQIVND in the germline V gene (reference sequence). The CDR3 spans 13 residues. The CDR3 region is CASSIRDSYGYTF. Here the CDR3 DNA reads TGTGCCAGTAGTATCAGGGATAGCTATGGCTACACCTTC.

As to this clone: The junction shows a germline mismatch at one end, possibly a read error. V is TRBV7-7 and J is TRBJ2-4; D possibly corresponds to TRBD1 (6 bases). This CDR3 comprises 13 residues. Germline CDR1 reads SSHAT; CDR2 reads FNYEAQ (reference sequence). The CDR3 DNA reads TGTGCTAGCAGCTCGGAGCCAGGGGCCATTCAGTACTTC. Protein: CASSSEPGAIQYF.

The rearrangement uses TRBV18 and TRBJ2-1, with D unresolved. The CDR3 runs to 14 residues. CDR1 and CDR2 from the germline V gene are KGHSH and LQKENI. V was pared by 1 base and J by 8 bases, with 12 bases between. The CDR3 DNA is TGTGCCAGCTCACCACGGGTCCAGGTCGATGAGCAGTTCTTC. Its translation: CASSPRVQVDEQFF.

The gene calls are TRBV5-4 and TRBJ2-2, with TRBD1 identical over 7 bases. After removal of 3 bases from V and 7 bases from J, the junction contained 9 bases not matched to a gene. Germline CDR1 is SGHNT and CDR2 is YYREEE (reference sequence). The CDR3 loop spans 15 amino acids. The CDR3: CASSSYRGSGGELFF. For the CDR3, the DNA is TGTGCCAGCAGCTCATACAGGGGCTCAGGCGGGGAGCTGTTTTTT.